This T cell receptor (beta chain) stems from a study of CD8+CD57+ T cells in acquired aplastic anemia. Patients picked for sequencing had shown CD8+CD57+ cell expansion detected by flow cytometry. Using genomic DNA as the template, TCR beta VDJ and CDR3 profiling was carried out. In TCRdb, the reads were re-called with MiXCR into one record per CDR3 protein. The sample holds fewer than 250,000 distinct CDR3 sequences, around 49% seen once. The ends were cut back, 0 bases at V and 0 bases at J, with 13 bases in the middle. From germline, CDR1 is SGHRS and CDR2 YFSETQ. This CDR3 region has 16 residues. This clonotype was detected many times.

The J gene is TRBJ2-7, the V gene TRBV5-1; a possible D gene is TRBD1 (7 bases). This TCR was sampled from a human donor with aplastic anemia. Sequencing was done on a sample of sorted CD4+, CD8+, or CD8+CD57+ T cells (not recorded which) from PBMCs. The DNA for the CDR3 is TGCGCCAGCAGCTTGGGGGGGCAGGGGGGCTCCTACGAGCAGTACTTC. Translating gives CASSLGGQGGSYEQYF. The full variable domain, completed using reference TRBV5-1 and TRBJ2-7, is KAGVTQTPRYLIKTRGQQVTLSCSPISGHRSVSWYQQTPGQGLQFLFEYFSETQRNKGNFPGRFSGRQFSNSRSEMNVSTLELGDSALYLCASSLGGQGGSYEQYFGPGTRLTVT.